These T cell receptor beta chains were read from a single sample in a study of cytomegalovirus exposure and HLA in healthy donors. Here immunoSEQ multiplex PCR was the method, and the copy in TCRdb shows in-frame clones only, minus some. The sample includes 150,000 to 200,000 clones, around nine tenths seen only once; the top ten take around 2.1%. Sequenced sample: PBMCs. The receptors originated from a woman aged 18-29 years in good health and CMV-seronegative. Each CDR3 is given with its conserved first and last residue. A D gene is named only where the DNA matches it firmly. Expanded clones are given a class, and other clones once, few, many or no size at all.

D gene,V gene,clone size,J gene,CDR3 protein,CDR3 DNA
TRBD1,TRBV19,once,TRBJ1-1,CASSITGGKTEAFF,TGTGCCAGTAGTATAACAGGGGGGAAAACTGAAGCTTTCTTT
.,TRBV15,few,TRBJ1-5,CATSRGEYQPQHF,TGTGCCACCAGCAGAGGGGAGTATCAGCCCCAGCATTTT
.,TRBV9,.,TRBJ1-1,CASSVEGGTNTEAFF,TGTGCCAGCAGCGTAGAAGGAGGGACGAACACTGAAGCTTTCTTT
TRBD1,TRBV6-1,.,TRBJ2-1,CASDQDRGRNEQFF,TGTGCCAGCGATCAGGACAGGGGGAGGAATGAGCAGTTCTTC
TRBD1,TRBV9,.,TRBJ2-7,CASSPAEGAFYEQYF,TGTGCCAGCAGCCCCGCCGAGGGGGCTTTCTACGAGCAGTACTTC
.,TRBV29-1,.,TRBJ1-1,CSVRTGMDTEAFF,TGCAGCGTCCGAACAGGGATGGACACTGAAGCTTTCTTT
.,TRBV18,.,TRBJ1-1,CASSPTVNTEAFF,TGTGCCAGCTCACCAACGGTGAACACTGAAGCTTTCTTT
.,TRBV4-2,.,TRBJ1-5,CASSQDRASNQPQHF,TGTGCCAGCAGCCAAGACAGGGCAAGCAATCAGCCCCAGCATTTT
.,TRBV7-8,once,TRBJ1-3,CASSLRRGKAGNTIYF,TGTGCCAGCAGCTTACGGCGGGGAAAGGCTGGAAACACCATATATTTT
.,TRBV7-9,.,TRBJ2-7,CASTPGEGGSPYEQYF,TGTGCCAGCACCCCGGGAGAGGGAGGCTCCCCCTACGAGCAGTACTTC
.,TRBV6-5,.,TRBJ1-1,CASSYLGPGTEAFF,TGTGCCAGCAGTTACCTTGGGCCTGGCACTGAAGCTTTCTTT
TRBD2,TRBV9,.,TRBJ2-7,CASSVAPTSGASYEQYF,TGTGCCAGCAGCGTAGCGCCGACTAGCGGGGCTTCCTACGAGCAGTACTTC
.,TRBV18,.,TRBJ1-2,CASSEQDHYGYTF,TGTGCCAGCTCCGAACAGGATCACTATGGCTACACCTTC
.,TRBV12-1,.,TRBJ1-2,CAIGNGQGGYGYTF,TGTGCCATCGGGAACGGACAGGGAGGTTACGGCTACACCTTC
.,TRBV5-6,.,TRBJ2-3,CASSSSQAVPLYTQYF,TGTGCCAGCAGCTCCTCTCAAGCGGTTCCGCTGTATACGCAGTATTTT
TRBD1,TRBV6-5,.,TRBJ1-6,CASSPQGTGDSPLHF,TGTGCCAGCAGTCCACAAGGGACAGGGGATTCACCCCTCCACTTT
TRBD1,TRBV19,.,TRBJ1-2,CASSIRNRGQAYGYTF,TGTGCCAGTAGTATCCGCAACAGGGGGCAGGCCTATGGCTACACCTTC
TRBD2,TRBV4-3,.,TRBJ2-7,CASSQADWRESEQYF,TGCGCCAGCAGCCAAGCGGACTGGCGGGAGTCCGAGCAGTACTTC
.,TRBV2,.,TRBJ2-2,CASTPPSNTGELFF,TGTGCCAGCACTCCCCCCTCGAACACCGGGGAGCTGTTTTTT
.,TRBV4-1,.,TRBJ1-4,CASSIHTFQGEKLFF,TGCGCCAGCAGTATTCACACCTTCCAGGGTGAAAAACTGTTTTTT
TRBD1,TRBV2,.,TRBJ2-7,CASSERTGEKQYF,TGTGCCAGCAGTGAACGGACAGGTGAGAAGCAGTACTTC
TRBD1,TRBV2,.,TRBJ1-2,CASRGTEANYGYTF,TGTGCCAGCAGGGGGACAGAGGCTAACTATGGCTACACCTTC
.,TRBV21-1,.,TRBJ2-7,CASSKGTGLYEQYF,TGTGCCAGCAGCAAGGGGACAGGGCTCTACGAGCAGTACTTC